These 9 T cell receptor beta chains originate from one sample sequenced in a study of CD8 T cells in ankylosing spondylitis. Each CDR3 protein is one row after TCRdb ran MiXCR on the 5' RACE reads. The sample lists a few hundred thousand distinct CDR3 sequences, more than 15% seen once, with around 30% in the top ten. Specimen: blood, either unsorted or a sorted T cell fraction (not recorded which). These receptors were taken from a male donor with ankylosing spondylitis or in good health (not recorded which).

This clonotype was seen more than once but under ten times. The rearrangement links TRBV9 to TRBJ1-1; D gene ambiguous. The germline CDR1 and CDR2 sequences are SGDLS and YYNGEE. Trimming shortened V by 3 bases and J by 1 base, and 7 bases separated the two germline ends. The length of the CDR3 is 13 residues. The chain's CDR3 is CASSDRSNTEAFF. CDR3 coding DNA: TGTGCCAGCAGCGACCGTTCGAACACTGAAGCTTTCTTT.

This clonotype was counted only a few times. The genes are TRBV6-5 and TRBJ2-1; TRBD2 matches 9 bases. V gave up 0 bases and J gave up 6 bases; unmatched junction bases: 6. Germline lookup yields CDR1 MNHEY and CDR2 SVGAGI. The CDR3 contains 16 residues. CDR3 sequence reads: CASSYSPSGAPNEQFF. The CDR3 region has the DNA TGTGCCAGCAGTTACTCTCCTAGCGGGGCCCCCAATGAGCAGTTCTTC.

This clonotype was seen more than once but under ten times. The CDR3 bases are TGTGCCAGCAATCACCCCCGGGCTAGCACAGATACGCAGTATTTT. Residues: CASNHPRASTDTQYF. This rearrangement joins TRBV12-3 or TRBV12-4 to TRBJ2-3, with D hard to call. The CDR3 spans 15 residues. Trimming took 7 bases from V and 0 from J, leaving 14 bases between them.

The chain is built from TRBV5-6 and TRBJ2-7; D could derive from TRBD1 or TRBD2 (6 bases each). Germline V gives CDR1 SGHDT, CDR2 YYEEEE. V lost 4 bases, J lost 1 base, and 15 bases lay in between. The CDR3 length is 15 residues. The CDR3 DNA reads TGTGCCAGCAGCGTAGGGGGGCGACCATCCTACGAGCAGTACTTC. Its protein is CASSVGGRPSYEQYF.

The CDR3 sequence: CASSLVTSLSSYEQYF. The CDR3 DNA reads TGCGCCAGCAGCTTGGTAACTAGCTTATCCTCCTACGAGCAGTACTTC. The chain joins TRBV5-1 to TRBJ2-7; D may be TRBD2 (6 bases). The V gene's germline CDR1 is SGHRS and CDR2 YFSETQ. Trimming pared 0 bases from V and 0 bases from J, leaving 13 bases between. The CDR3 contains 16 residues.

This clonotype showed up just once. The rearrangement uses TRBV7-9 and TRBJ2-1; possibly TRBD1 for D (5 bases). The CDR3 runs to 13 residues. The V gene's germline CDR1 is SEHNR and CDR2 FQNEAQ (reference sequence). The V and J ends lost 5 bases and 9 bases respectively, with 14 bases between them. The CDR3 DNA sequence: TGTGCCAGCAGCCCCGCTCTCGACAGTGAGCAGTTCTTC. Translated: CASSPALDSEQFF.

The chain couples TRBV12-3 or TRBV12-4 to TRBJ1-3; D may be TRBD1 (5 bases). The CDR3 totals 10 residues. The V end lost 4 bases, the J end lost 11 bases, and 6 bases lay between the germline ends. In DNA, the CDR3 is TGTGCCAGCAGTTGGGACGCCATATATTTT. It codes for CASSWDAIYF.

This chain connects TRBV12-3 or TRBV12-4 to TRBJ2-4, with D maybe TRBD1 (7 bases). Between the trimmed V and J ends, which lost 6 bases and 4 bases, there was a span of 16 bases. The CDR3 totals 15 residues. The DNA of the CDR3 is TGTGCCAGCAGCGCACCCTCAGGGGGGAAAAACATTCAGTACTTC. It yields the protein CASSAPSGGKNIQYF.

This clonotype was counted only a few times. J is TRBJ2-1 and V is TRBV5-1; possibly TRBD1 or TRBD2 for D (5 bases each). CDR1 is SGHRS, CDR2 YFSETQ, per germline. The CDR3 is 16 amino acids. V was cut by 0 bases and J by 3 bases, with 13 bases left in between. CDR3 sequence (DNA): TGCGCCAGCAGCTTGGATAGGATGGGGGACTACAATGAGCAGTTCTTC. It yields the protein CASSLDRMGDYNEQFF.